The 24 T cell receptor beta chains listed next were all sequenced from one sample in a study of blood T cell repertoires in COVID-19 (dated by TCRdb to between 2020 and 2021). The library relied on the immunoSEQ multiplex PCR assay. This immuneACCESS table, as held by TCRdb, lists in-frame sequences with V and J called but not all clones. Of the missing ones, under half trace to an unresolved V gene in checked studies; the others have no known cause. Counted in this sample were 250,000 or so clones; 84% of them appeared once. Of the sample, about 1.5% is held by the ten largest clones. Sequencing was carried out using peripheral blood. These receptor sequences come from a middle-aged woman who had recovered from COVID-19.

The CDR3 coding sequence is TGCGCCAGCAGCCGACAGGGAGGCACCGGGGAGCTGTTTTTT. Translated, it gives CASSRQGGTGELFF. The chain carries TRBV4-1 and TRBJ2-2; possible D gene TRBD1, 7 bases. The germline CDR1 and CDR2 sequences are MGHRA and YSYEKL. This CDR3 has 14 amino acids. Deletions cut 4 bases from V and 4 bases from J, with 10 bases between.

The chain recombines TRBV25-1 with TRBJ1-3; D gene uncertain. The CDR3 is 16 residues long. Trimming removed 4 bases at V and 0 bases at J, with 13 bases between. Looked up from germline, CDR1 is MGHDK and CDR2 is SYGVNS. This CDR3 is CASSVTRGSSGNTIYF. CDR3 bases: TGTGCCAGCAGTGTAACCCGCGGATCCTCTGGAAACACCATATATTTT.

This sequence joins TRBV6-2 or TRBV6-3 and TRBJ1-5, with D perhaps TRBD1 (5 bases). CDR1 and CDR2 (germline): MNHEY, SVGEGT. Trimming removed 2 bases from V and 0 bases from J, with 8 bases in between. The CDR3 has 15 residues. The CDR3 loop reads CASSYLGLSNQPQHF. The CDR3 DNA reads as TGTGCCAGCAGTTACCTGGGACTTAGCAATCAGCCCCAGCATTTT.

The CDR3 sequence is CASRPGTHYGYTF. CDR3 nucleotide sequence: TGTGCCAGCAGGCCCGGGACTCACTATGGCTACACCTTC. The chain links TRBV7-2 to TRBJ1-2; maybe TRBD1 (5 bases). Germline CDR1 is SGHTA and CDR2 is FQGNSA. Trimming took off 6 bases at V and 3 bases at J, with 11 bases between the two ends. The CDR3 length is 13 residues.

This clone was picked up many times. The chain carries TRBV6-6 and TRBJ1-4; 9 nucleotides line up with TRBD1. Germline V gene data show CDR1 as MNHNY and CDR2 as SVGAGI (reference sequence). The V and J ends lost 3 bases and 7 bases, in that order; junction bases with no gene match: 3. The length of the CDR3 is 14 residues. Here the CDR3 DNA reads TGTGCCAGCAGTTATGGGACAGGGCGTGAAAAACTGTTTTTT. This codes for CASSYGTGREKLFF.

The gene calls are TRBV2 and TRBJ2-7; a possible D gene is TRBD1 (6 bases). The CDR3 spans 15 residues. Trimming removed 6 bases from V and 3 bases from J, with 18 bases in between. Germline-derived CDR1 and CDR2 are SNHLY and FYNNEI. As DNA, the CDR3 is TGTGCCAGCAGCGTTGGACAGACAGCGATCTACGAGCAGTACTTC. Its protein is CASSVGQTAIYEQYF.

This clone was recorded a few times. The chain is built from TRBV18 and TRBJ1-1, with D uncertain. CDR1 is KGHSH, CDR2 LQKENI, per germline. V shed 3 bases and J shed 3 bases, with 8 bases lying between them. The CDR3 is 13 residues long. CDR3 DNA: TGTGCCAGCTCACCTTACGGGTACACTGAAGCTTTCTTT. This codes for CASSPYGYTEAFF.

The chain combines TRBV2 with TRBJ2-7, with D unclear. Deletions cut 5 bases from V and 7 bases from J, with 18 bases between. The germline V gene has CDR1 SNHLY and CDR2 FYNNEI. CDR3 length: 14 residues. In DNA form, the CDR3 reads TGTGCCAGCAGTTCGATTCGGTCGAACGAGGAGCAGTACTTC. It is translated as CASSSIRSNEEQYF.

The chain uses TRBV19 and TRBJ1-1, with a possible D match to TRBD1 (6 bases). CDR1 and CDR2 (germline): LNHDA, SQIVND (reference sequence). The CDR3 totals 11 residues. V lost 7 bases and J lost 8, with 11 bases in between. The CDR3 bases are TGTGCCAGTACAGGGGCCCTGGAAGCTTTCTTT. This gives the protein CASTGALEAFF.

V is TRBV10-3 and J is TRBJ2-1, with a possible D match to TRBD2 (5 bases). The CDR3 contains 14 residues. Germline V lookup: CDR1 ENHRY, CDR2 SYGVKD. Trimming shortened V by 8 bases and J by 6 bases, and 17 bases separated the two germline ends. This chain's CDR3 is CAIDDSPGSNEQFF. The CDR3, as DNA: TGTGCCATCGACGACTCGCCGGGGAGCAATGAGCAGTTCTTC.

V and J are TRBV28 and TRBJ2-1, with 7 bases that match TRBD1. Germline-derived CDR1 and CDR2 are MDHEN and SYDVKM. The CDR3 totals 16 residues. Trimming at V came to 5 bases and at J to 0 bases, leaving 7 bases not matched to a gene. The CDR3 loop is CASSLTGQFSYNEQFF. DNA of the CDR3: TGTGCCAGCAGTCTAACGGGACAGTTCTCCTACAATGAGCAGTTCTTC.

This chain links TRBV7-9 with TRBJ1-2; 7 nucleotides align to TRBD1. The germline V gene encodes CDR1 SEHNR and CDR2 FQNEAQ (reference sequence). This CDR3 has 16 amino acids. The trim removed 5 bases at V and 2 bases at J, leaving 11 bases unmatched. CDR3 DNA: TGTGCCAGCAGCCATGGACCTTACAGGGGAAACTATGGCTACACCTTC. Translation gives CASSHGPYRGNYGYTF.

The rearrangement uses TRBV24-1 and TRBJ2-3; 7 bases agree with TRBD2. The V gene's germline CDR1 is KGHDR and CDR2 SFDVKD. The V segment lost 7 bases and the J segment 4 bases; nucleotides outside the gene matches: 7. CDR3 length equals 14 residues. The CDR3 sequence: CATSVDAGADTQYF. Written as DNA, the CDR3 is TGTGCCACCAGCGTAGACGCGGGGGCAGATACGCAGTATTTT.

CDR3: CASVGTGTYGYTF. The CDR3, as DNA: TGTGCCAGCGTGGGGACAGGGACCTATGGCTACACCTTC. This chain links TRBV6-5 with TRBJ1-2; TRBD1 agrees at 9 bases. V lost 8 bases to trimming and J lost 4 bases; unmatched junction nucleotides: 5. The CDR3 covers 13 residues. In germline, CDR1 is MNHEY, CDR2 SVGAGI.

Here the CDR3 DNA reads TGCAGCGTGGGACTCACCGGGGTTGCTGAAAAACTGTTTTTT. Its translation: CSVGLTGVAEKLFF. The chain joins TRBV29-1 to TRBJ1-4; D is perhaps TRBD1 (5 bases). This CDR3 contains 14 residues. CDR1 is SQVTM, CDR2 ANQGSEA, per germline. V gave up 6 bases and J gave up 7 bases, with 18 bases separating them.

Of note for this clone: The junction departs from the called germline gene at one end, perhaps through a read error. The rearrangement joins TRBV19 to TRBJ1-2; no definite D call. Germline V lookup: CDR1 LNHDA, CDR2 SQIVND (reference sequence). The length of the CDR3 is 11 residues. The CDR3 coding sequence is TGTGCCAGTAGCCATGGCCGGAAGCAGAGGTTC. Translation gives CASSHGRKQRF.

This clone occurred a few times. This chain uses TRBV20-1 with TRBJ1-1; no reliable D call. CDR3 length equals 11 residues. Trimming shortened V by 2 bases and J by 2 bases, and 3 bases separated the two germline ends. Germline loops: CDR1 DFQATT, CDR2 SNEGSKA (reference sequence). CDR3 sequence (DNA): TGCAGTGCTAGAATAAACACTGAAGCTTTCTTT. Its protein is CSARINTEAFF.

The chain is built from TRBV29-1 and TRBJ2-2; no reliable D call. Trimming left V 0 bases short and J 3 bases short, with 11 bases between. The CDR3 loop spans 15 amino acids. CDR1 and CDR2 (germline): SQVTM, ANQGSEA. The CDR3 bases are TGCAGCGTTGAAGATAGCCGAGGCTACACCGGGGAGCTGTTTTTT. Translated, it gives CSVEDSRGYTGELFF.

The J gene is TRBJ2-1, the V gene TRBV28; 8 bases are a match to TRBD2. Germline V CDR1 and CDR2: MDHEN, SYDVKM. V shed 8 bases and J 2 bases; nucleotides not matched to a gene: 8. The CDR3 is 15 residues long. The CDR3 DNA sequence: TGTGCCAGCTCCCGAGCGGGGGTAGCCTACAATGAGCAGTTCTTC. As protein: CASSRAGVAYNEQFF.

J is TRBJ2-7 and V is TRBV3-1 (or the pseudogene TRBV3-2), with 14 bases that match TRBD2. The CDR3 sequence is 15 residues long. Germline V gene sequence: CDR1 LGHDT, CDR2 YNNKEL (reference sequence). V lost 11 bases, J lost 5 bases, and 11 bases stayed unmatched. The CDR3 DNA is TGTGCCTCACGACTAGCGGGGGGGCCTTCAGACGAGCAGTACTTC. Amino acid sequence: CASRLAGGPSDEQYF.

The V call is TRBV20-1, the J call TRBJ1-2; no reliable D call. With 6 bases removed from V and 6 bases from J, the gap between germline ends came to 8 bases. The CDR3 extends over 10 amino acids. Germline CDR1 and CDR2: DFQATT and SNEGSKA (reference sequence). CDR3 in amino acids: CSASGDGYTF. The CDR3 bases are TGCAGTGCCTCCGGGGATGGCTACACCTTC.

This clone showed up just once. The genes are TRBV4-2 and TRBJ2-7; tentatively, D is TRBD2 (6 bases). Germline loops: CDR1 LGHNA, CDR2 YNFKEQ. V was clipped by 0 bases and J by 5 bases, with 17 bases between them. This CDR3 is built from 16 residues. The CDR3, as DNA: TGTGCCAGCAGCCAAGATTTCTGGTCTAGCGTAAACGAGCAGTACTTC. This encodes CASSQDFWSSVNEQYF.

The table lists this clone with a count of one. This chain links TRBV5-5 with TRBJ1-1; D remains unclear. This CDR3 has 12 residues. Germline V gene data show CDR1 as SGHKS and CDR2 as YYEKEE (reference sequence). With 4 bases removed from V and 5 bases from J, the gap between germline ends came to 9 bases. CDR3 nucleotides: TGTGCCAGCAGCCTGGGAGCGACTGAAGCTTTCTTT. Translating gives CASSLGATEAFF.

This chain links TRBV10-3 with TRBJ1-1; tentatively, D is TRBD1 (6 bases). This CDR3 contains 15 residues. Trimming pared 0 bases from V and 5 bases from J, leaving 13 bases between. Germline lookup yields CDR1 ENHRY and CDR2 SYGVKD. The CDR3 loop is CAISESLTGKTEAFF. As DNA, the CDR3 is TGTGCCATCAGTGAGTCGTTGACAGGAAAGACTGAAGCTTTCTTT.